Listed below are T cell receptor beta chains from one sample, sequenced in a study of identical twins. TCRdb used MiXCR to reprocess the 5' RACE reads, holding one entry per CDR3 protein. Among roughly 540,000 distinct CDR3 sequences, approximately 22% were seen once, and the ten largest hold about 0.93%. The sample was also reused in another study, on T cells expressing NK-cell markers.

Sample: CD4+ T cells sorted from blood. Receptors were obtained from a woman between 18 and 29 years old in good health. Both conserved end residues are part of each CDR3. D genes are given only for firm matches. For some rows the clone size is stated as once, few or many, or as a class when expanded; others skip it.

d_gene,j_gene,v_gene,abundance,CDR3aa,CDR3nt
-,TRBJ2-7,TRBV5-6,-,CASSLVRVGEQYF,TGTGCCAGCAGCTTGGTTAGGGTTGGCGAGCAGTACTTC
-,TRBJ2-7,TRBV20-1,few,CSAIDGKSSYEQYF,TGCAGTGCTATCGACGGAAAAAGCTCCTACGAGCAGTACTTC
TRBD1,TRBJ2-3,TRBV9,-,CASSVDGTGTDTQYF,TGTGCCAGCAGCGTAGACGGGACAGGGACAGATACGCAGTATTTT
-,TRBJ2-7,TRBV7-9,few,CASRGAVGLEQYF,TGTGCCAGCCGTGGAGCGGTCGGCTTGGAGCAGTACTTC
-,TRBJ2-7,TRBV6-6,many,CASSYLPYEQYF,TGTGCCAGCAGTTACTTACCCTACGAGCAGTACTTC
-,TRBJ1-2,TRBV9,-,CASSEGGPRVGYTF,TGTGCCAGCAGCGAGGGGGGCCCGAGAGTGGGCTACACCTTC
-,TRBJ2-3,TRBV7-9,-,CASSLSEFTDTQYF,TGTGCCAGCAGCCTTAGCGAATTCACAGATACGCAGTATTTT
TRBD1,TRBJ1-2,TRBV7-8,-,CASSLDRGRIYGYTF,TGTGCCAGCAGCTTGGACAGGGGACGCATCTATGGCTACACCTTC
-,TRBJ2-3,TRBV7-6,once,CASSLVISSTDTQYF,TGTGCCAGCAGCTTAGTAATTTCAAGCACAGATACGCAGTATTTT
-,TRBJ2-3,TRBV5-1,few,CASSNTGGDTQYF,TGCGCCAGCAGCAATACAGGAGGAGATACGCAGTATTTT
TRBD2,TRBJ2-7,TRBV20-1,few,CSASGASGSYEQYF,TGCAGTGCCTCTGGGGCTAGCGGATCCTACGAGCAGTACTTC
-,TRBJ2-5,TRBV9,few,CASSVEGLQETQYF,TGTGCCAGCAGCGTAGAGGGGCTCCAAGAGACCCAGTACTTC
TRBD2,TRBJ2-3,TRBV4-1,few,CASSQEGATSGRRDTQYF,TGCGCCAGCAGCCAAGAGGGGGCGACTAGCGGGAGGAGGGATACGCAGTATTTT
-,TRBJ1-4,TRBV2,-,CASRGLTEKLFF,TGTGCCAGCAGGGGACTGACTGAAAAACTGTTTTTT
TRBD2,TRBJ2-1,TRBV15,few,CATSPGTTLREFF,TGTGCCACCAGTCCCGGGACTACTCTCCGGGAGTTCTTC
TRBD1,TRBJ1-4,TRBV25-1,few,CASSGGLGTGHEKLFF,TGTGCCAGCAGTGGGGGCCTGGGGACAGGTCATGAAAAACTGTTTTTT
-,TRBJ1-2,TRBV15,-,CATSRGSSRTNYGYTF,TGTGCCACCAGCAGAGGGTCAAGCAGAACTAACTATGGCTACACCTTC
-,TRBJ2-2,TRBV18,-,CASSSDLNTGELFF,TGTGCCAGCTCATCAGATCTGAACACCGGGGAGCTGTTTTTT
TRBD2,TRBJ2-3,TRBV4-1,-,CASSQPILAGSDTQYF,TGCGCCAGCAGCCAACCTATACTAGCGGGATCAGATACGCAGTATTTT
-,TRBJ2-2,TRBV12-3/TRBV12-4,many,CASSLRLGNAGELFF,TGTGCCAGCAGTCTCCGGCTGGGGAACGCCGGGGAGCTGTTTTTT
-,TRBJ2-1,TRBV12-3/TRBV12-4,few,CASSLEAASSYNEQFF,TGTGCCAGCAGTTTGGAGGCTGCAAGCTCCTACAATGAGCAGTTCTTC
-,TRBJ2-1,TRBV10-2,few,CASSERGGEQFF,TGCGCCAGCAGTGAGAGGGGCGGTGAGCAGTTCTTC
TRBD2,TRBJ2-7,TRBV5-1,-,CASSLRTLAGGYEQYF,TGCGCCAGCAGCTTGAGGACCCTAGCGGGGGGATACGAGCAGTACTTC
-,TRBJ2-3,TRBV21-1,-,CASSHRDRGTDTQYF,TGTGCCAGCAGCCACCGAGACAGAGGAACAGATACGCAGTATTTT
-,TRBJ2-7,TRBV5-1,-,CASRVGGSYEQYF,TGCGCCAGCAGAGTAGGCGGCTCCTACGAGCAGTACTTC
TRBD1,TRBJ2-7,TRBV12-3/TRBV12-4,-,CASSLLGQTYEQYF,TGTGCCAGCAGTTTGTTGGGACAGACCTACGAGCAGTACTTC
TRBD2,TRBJ2-3,TRBV20-1,-,CSAAGTSGRGDTQYF,TGCAGTGCTGCCGGGACTAGCGGGAGGGGAGATACGCAGTATTTT
-,TRBJ2-6,TRBV5-6,-,CASSDLRASGANVLTF,TGTGCCAGCAGCGACCTCCGGGCATCTGGGGCCAACGTCCTGACTTTC
-,TRBJ1-5,TRBV24-1,-,CATSAGARQPQHF,TGTGCCACCAGTGCAGGGGCTAGGCAGCCCCAGCATTTT
-,TRBJ2-7,TRBV7-2,many,CATLVAGTYEQYF,TGTGCCACCCTCGTGGCGGGAACCTACGAGCAGTACTTC
-,TRBJ2-2,TRBV14,-,CASSKQRLGELFF,TGTGCCAGCAGCAAGCAGAGGCTAGGGGAGCTGTTTTTT
TRBD1,TRBJ2-7,TRBV7-2,few,CASSLFVGGLYEQYF,TGTGCCAGCAGCTTATTCGTAGGGGGCCTCTACGAGCAGTACTTC
TRBD2,TRBJ2-5,TRBV7-8,few,CASSSREGTQYF,TGTGCCAGCAGCTCACGGGAGGGGACCCAGTACTTC
-,TRBJ2-7,TRBV20-1,few,CSARGKGPYEQYF,TGCAGTGCTAGAGGCAAAGGTCCCTACGAGCAGTACTTC
TRBD2,TRBJ2-1,TRBV19,-,CASSIAVLTSGRGGNEQFF,TGTGCCAGTAGTATTGCAGTATTGACTAGCGGGAGAGGTGGGAATGAGCAGTTCTTC
-,TRBJ2-1,TRBV5-1,few,CASSLESAYNEQFF,TGCGCCAGCAGCTTGGAGTCGGCCTACAATGAGCAGTTCTTC
-,TRBJ2-7,TRBV12-3/TRBV12-4,-,CASSPRRGREQYF,TGTGCCAGCAGTCCCCGACGGGGTCGGGAGCAGTACTTC
-,TRBJ2-7,TRBV20-1,few,CSARKGSSVEQYF,TGCAGTGCCCGGAAAGGGTCTTCTGTAGAGCAGTACTTC
TRBD2,TRBJ2-7,TRBV11-2,-,CASSLDGGGRRGPEQYF,TGTGCCAGCAGCTTGGATGGTGGCGGGAGGAGAGGGCCCGAGCAGTACTTC
-,TRBJ2-7,TRBV20-1,few,CSASTGVPYEQYF,TGCAGTGCTAGTACCGGTGTTCCCTACGAGCAGTACTTC
TRBD2,TRBJ2-1,TRBV7-8,-,CASSGRLAGVNNEQFF,TGTGCCAGCAGCGGCCGACTAGCGGGGGTCAACAATGAGCAGTTCTTC
TRBD2,TRBJ2-5,TRBV20-1,-,CSGSLAGVETQYF,TGCAGTGGGAGTCTAGCGGGGGTTGAGACCCAGTACTTC
TRBD2,TRBJ2-7,TRBV7-2,few,CASSLVRGGLEQYF,TGTGCCAGCAGCTTAGTACGGGGGGGTCTGGAGCAGTACTTC
TRBD1,TRBJ1-6,TRBV9,few,CASSPRQGQDSPLHF,TGTGCCAGCAGCCCGCGACAGGGGCAGGATTCACCCCTCCACTTT
-,TRBJ2-7,TRBV18,many,CASSPTAYEQYF,TGTGCCAGCAGCCCGACAGCGTACGAGCAGTACTTC